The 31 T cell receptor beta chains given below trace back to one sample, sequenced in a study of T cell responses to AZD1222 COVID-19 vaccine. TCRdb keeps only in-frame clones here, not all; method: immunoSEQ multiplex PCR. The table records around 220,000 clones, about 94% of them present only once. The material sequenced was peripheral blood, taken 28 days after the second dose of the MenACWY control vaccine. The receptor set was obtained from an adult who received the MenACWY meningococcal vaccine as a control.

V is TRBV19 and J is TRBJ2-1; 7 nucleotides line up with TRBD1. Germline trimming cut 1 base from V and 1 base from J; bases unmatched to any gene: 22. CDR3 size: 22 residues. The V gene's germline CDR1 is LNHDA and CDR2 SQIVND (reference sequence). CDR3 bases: TGTGCCAGTAGTATAGGAGGGGGCAGTGGTCTAGCCGCCCTTTCGTCCTACAATGAGCAGTTCTTC. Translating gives CASSIGGGSGLAALSSYNEQFF. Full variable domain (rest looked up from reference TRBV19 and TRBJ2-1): DGGITQSPKYLFRKEGQNVTLSCEQNLNHDAMYWYRQDPGQGLRLIYYSQIVNDFQKGDIAEGYSVSREKKESFPLTVTSAQKNPTAFYLCASSIGGGSGLAALSSYNEQFFGPGTRLTVL.

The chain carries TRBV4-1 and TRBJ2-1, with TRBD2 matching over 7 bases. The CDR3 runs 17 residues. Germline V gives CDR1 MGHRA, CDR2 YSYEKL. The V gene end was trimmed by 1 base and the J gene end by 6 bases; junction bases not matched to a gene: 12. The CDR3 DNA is TGCGCCAGCAGCCAAGGGACCCTAGCGGCCCCTGGCAATGAGCAGTTCTTC. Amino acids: CASSQGTLAAPGNEQFF.

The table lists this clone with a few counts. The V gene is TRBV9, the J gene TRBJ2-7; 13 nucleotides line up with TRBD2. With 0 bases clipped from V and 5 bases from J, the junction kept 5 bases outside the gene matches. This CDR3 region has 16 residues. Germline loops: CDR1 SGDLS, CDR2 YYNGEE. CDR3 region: CASSVARGTSGDEQYF. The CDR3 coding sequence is TGTGCCAGCAGCGTAGCTCGGGGGACTAGCGGGGACGAGCAGTACTTC. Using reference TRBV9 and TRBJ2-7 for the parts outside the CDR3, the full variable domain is DSGVTQTPKHLITATGQRVTLRCSPRSGDLSVYWYQQSLDQGLQFLIQYYNGEERAKGNILERFSAQQFPDLHSELNLSSLELGDSALYFCASSVARGTSGDEQYFGPGTRLTVT.

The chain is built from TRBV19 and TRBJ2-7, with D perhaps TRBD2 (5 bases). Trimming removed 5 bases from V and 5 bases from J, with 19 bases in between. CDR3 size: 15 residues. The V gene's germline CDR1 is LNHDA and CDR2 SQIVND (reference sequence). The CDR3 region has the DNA TGTGCCAGTAGTCCCCCGGGGATAGGACTCAACGAGCAGTACTTC. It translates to CASSPPGIGLNEQYF.

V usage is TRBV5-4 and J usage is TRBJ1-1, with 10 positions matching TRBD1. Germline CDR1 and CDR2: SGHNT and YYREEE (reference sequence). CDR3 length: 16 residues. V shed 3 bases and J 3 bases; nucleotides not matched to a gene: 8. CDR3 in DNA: TGTGCCAGCAGCTGGGGTCGGGACAGGGGTGACACTGAAGCTTTCTTT. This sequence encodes CASSWGRDRGDTEAFF.

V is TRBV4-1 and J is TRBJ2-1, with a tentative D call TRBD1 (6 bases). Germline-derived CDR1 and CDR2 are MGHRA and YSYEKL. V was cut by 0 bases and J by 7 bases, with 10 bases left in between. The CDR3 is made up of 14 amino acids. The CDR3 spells CASSQDLTGNEQFF. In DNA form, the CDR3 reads TGCGCCAGCAGCCAAGATCTTACAGGGAATGAGCAGTTCTTC.

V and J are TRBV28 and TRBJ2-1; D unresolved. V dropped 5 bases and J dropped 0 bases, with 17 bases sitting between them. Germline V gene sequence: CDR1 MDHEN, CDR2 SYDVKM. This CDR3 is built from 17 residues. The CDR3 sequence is CASSRRPIQSSYNEQFF. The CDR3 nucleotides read TGTGCCAGCAGTCGGAGACCGATCCAAAGCTCCTACAATGAGCAGTTCTTC.

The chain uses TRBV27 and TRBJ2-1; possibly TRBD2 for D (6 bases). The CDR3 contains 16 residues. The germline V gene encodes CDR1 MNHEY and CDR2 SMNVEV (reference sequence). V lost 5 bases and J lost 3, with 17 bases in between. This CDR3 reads CASSPYGGVGYNEQFF. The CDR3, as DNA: TGTGCCAGCAGTCCCTACGGGGGAGTGGGCTACAATGAGCAGTTCTTC.

The CDR3 DNA follows: TGTGCCAGCTCACCTGGAGGGGGGTATTCACCCCTCCACTTT. This gives the protein CASSPGGGYSPLHF. This sequence joins TRBV18 and TRBJ1-6; perhaps TRBD1 as D (6 bases). V lost 3 bases and J lost 8, with 11 bases in between. The CDR3 totals 14 residues. Germline assignment: CDR1 KGHSH and CDR2 LQKENI.

The CDR3: CASSLTGLYEQYF. Written as DNA, the CDR3 is TGTGCCAGCAGCCTAACGGGACTCTACGAGCAGTACTTC. The rearrangement joins TRBV27 to TRBJ2-7; TRBD2 might be the D (6 bases). Germline CDR1 is MNHEY and CDR2 is SMNVEV (reference sequence). There are 13 residues in the CDR3. Trimming took off 6 bases at V and 3 bases at J, with 12 bases between the two ends.

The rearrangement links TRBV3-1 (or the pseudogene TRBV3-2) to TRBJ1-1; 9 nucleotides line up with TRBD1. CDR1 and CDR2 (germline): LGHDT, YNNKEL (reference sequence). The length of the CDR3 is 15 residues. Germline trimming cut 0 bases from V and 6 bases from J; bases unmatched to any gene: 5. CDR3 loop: CASSQDHRQGAEAFF. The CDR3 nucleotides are TGTGCCAGCAGCCAAGATCATAGACAGGGGGCTGAAGCTTTCTTT.

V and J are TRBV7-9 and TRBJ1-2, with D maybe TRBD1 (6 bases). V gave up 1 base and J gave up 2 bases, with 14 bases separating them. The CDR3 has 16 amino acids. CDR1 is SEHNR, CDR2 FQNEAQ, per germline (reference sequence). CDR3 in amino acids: CASSLGNRDKNYGYTF. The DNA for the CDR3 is TGTGCCAGCAGCTTAGGGAACCGGGACAAGAACTATGGCTACACCTTC.

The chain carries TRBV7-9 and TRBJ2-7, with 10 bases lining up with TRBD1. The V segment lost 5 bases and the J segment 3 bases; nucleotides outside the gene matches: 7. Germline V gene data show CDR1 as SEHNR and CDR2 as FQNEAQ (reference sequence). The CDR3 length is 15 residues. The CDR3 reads CASSGWDRGFYEQYF. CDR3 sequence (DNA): TGTGCCAGCAGCGGATGGGACAGGGGATTCTACGAGCAGTACTTC.

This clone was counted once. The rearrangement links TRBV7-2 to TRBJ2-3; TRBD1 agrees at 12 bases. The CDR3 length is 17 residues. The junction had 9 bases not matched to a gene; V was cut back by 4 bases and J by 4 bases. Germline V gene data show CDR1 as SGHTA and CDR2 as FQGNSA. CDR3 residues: CASSWDRGRGLADTQYF. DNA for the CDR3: TGTGCCAGCAGCTGGGACAGGGGGCGCGGGTTGGCAGATACGCAGTATTTT.

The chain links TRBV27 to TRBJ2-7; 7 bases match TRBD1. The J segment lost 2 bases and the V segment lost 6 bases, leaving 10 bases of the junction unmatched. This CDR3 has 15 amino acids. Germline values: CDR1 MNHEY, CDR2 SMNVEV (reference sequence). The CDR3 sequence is CASRLQSGQTYEQYF. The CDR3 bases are TGTGCCAGCAGGCTACAGTCGGGACAGACCTACGAGCAGTACTTC.

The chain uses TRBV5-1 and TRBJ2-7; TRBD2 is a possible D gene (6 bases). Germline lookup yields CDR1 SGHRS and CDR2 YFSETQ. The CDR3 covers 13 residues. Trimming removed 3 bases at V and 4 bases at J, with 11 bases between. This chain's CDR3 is CASSSGTPYEQYF. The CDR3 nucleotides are TGCGCCAGCAGCTCAGGGACTCCTTACGAGCAGTACTTC.

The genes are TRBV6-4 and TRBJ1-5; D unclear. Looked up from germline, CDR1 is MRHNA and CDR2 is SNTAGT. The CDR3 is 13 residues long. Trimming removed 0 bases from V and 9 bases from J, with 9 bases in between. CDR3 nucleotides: TGTGCCAGCAGTGACTCGTTAGGAGGGCCCCAGCATTTT. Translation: CASSDSLGGPQHF.

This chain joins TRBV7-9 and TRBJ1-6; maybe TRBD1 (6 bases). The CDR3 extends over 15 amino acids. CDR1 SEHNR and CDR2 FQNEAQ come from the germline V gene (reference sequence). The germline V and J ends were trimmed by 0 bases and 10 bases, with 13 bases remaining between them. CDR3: CASSLAQGGRSPLHF. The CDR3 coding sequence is TGTGCCAGCAGCTTAGCACAGGGAGGTCGATCACCCCTCCACTTT.

The CDR3 DNA reads as TGTGCTAGTGGTTTGGTACTTGGGGGCAACTATGGCTACACCTTC. This encodes CASGLVLGGNYGYTF. The chain is built from TRBV12-5 and TRBJ1-2; a weak D match, TRBD1 (6 bases). The V end lost 0 bases, the J end lost 2 bases, and 10 bases lay between the germline ends. Looked up from germline, CDR1 is LGHNT and CDR2 is FRNRAP. The CDR3 consists of 15 residues.

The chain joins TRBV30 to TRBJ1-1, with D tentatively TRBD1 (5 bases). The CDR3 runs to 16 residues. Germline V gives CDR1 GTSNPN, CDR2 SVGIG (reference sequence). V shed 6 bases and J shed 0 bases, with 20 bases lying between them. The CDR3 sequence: CACRIGGFNMNTEAFF. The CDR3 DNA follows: TGTGCCTGTCGTATCGGGGGGTTTAACATGAACACTGAAGCTTTCTTT.

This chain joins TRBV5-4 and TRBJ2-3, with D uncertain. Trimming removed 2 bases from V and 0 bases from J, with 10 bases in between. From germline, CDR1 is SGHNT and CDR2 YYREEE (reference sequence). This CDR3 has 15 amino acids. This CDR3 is CASSFGPLSTDTQYF. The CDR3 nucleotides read TGTGCCAGCAGCTTCGGACCCTTAAGCACAGATACGCAGTATTTT.

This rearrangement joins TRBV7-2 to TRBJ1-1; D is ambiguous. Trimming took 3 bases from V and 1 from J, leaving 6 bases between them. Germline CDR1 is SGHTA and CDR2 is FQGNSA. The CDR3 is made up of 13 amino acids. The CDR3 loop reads CASSFTWNTEAFF. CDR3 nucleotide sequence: TGTGCCAGCAGCTTCACATGGAACACTGAAGCTTTCTTT. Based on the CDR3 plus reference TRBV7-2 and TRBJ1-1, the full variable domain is GAGVSQSPSNKVTEKGKDVELRCDPISGHTALYWYRQSLGQGLEFLIYFQGNSAPDKSGLPSDRFSAERTGGSVSTLTIQRTQQEDSAVYLCASSFTWNTEAFFGQGTRLTVV.

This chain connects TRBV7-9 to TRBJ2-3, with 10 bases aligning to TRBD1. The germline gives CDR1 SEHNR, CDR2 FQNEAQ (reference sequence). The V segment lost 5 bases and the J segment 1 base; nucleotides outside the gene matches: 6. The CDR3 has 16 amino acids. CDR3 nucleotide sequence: TGTGCCAGCAGCCCACGACAGGGGGCAGGCACAGATACGCAGTATTTT. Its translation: CASSPRQGAGTDTQYF.

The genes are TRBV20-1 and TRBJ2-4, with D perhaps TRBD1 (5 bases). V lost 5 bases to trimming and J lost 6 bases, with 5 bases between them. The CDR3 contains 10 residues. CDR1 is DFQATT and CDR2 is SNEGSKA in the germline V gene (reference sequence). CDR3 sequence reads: CSAGANIQYF. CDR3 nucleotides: TGCAGTGCTGGGGCAAACATTCAGTACTTC.

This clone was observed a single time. CDR3 sequence: CASTYVSISPYEQYF. The CDR3 DNA is TGTGCCAGCACTTATGTGTCGATTTCCCCTTACGAGCAGTACTTC. The chain has TRBV7-2 and TRBJ2-7; D gene unclear. The V and J ends lost 7 bases and 4 bases respectively, with 20 bases between them. This CDR3 has 15 amino acids. Germline V gene data show CDR1 as SGHTA and CDR2 as FQGNSA.

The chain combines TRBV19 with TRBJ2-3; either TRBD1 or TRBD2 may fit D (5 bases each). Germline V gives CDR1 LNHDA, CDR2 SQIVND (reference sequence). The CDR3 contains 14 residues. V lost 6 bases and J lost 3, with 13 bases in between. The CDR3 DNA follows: TGTGCCAGTAGGAGGGGCCTCGGGACAGATACGCAGTATTTT. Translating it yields CASRRGLGTDTQYF.

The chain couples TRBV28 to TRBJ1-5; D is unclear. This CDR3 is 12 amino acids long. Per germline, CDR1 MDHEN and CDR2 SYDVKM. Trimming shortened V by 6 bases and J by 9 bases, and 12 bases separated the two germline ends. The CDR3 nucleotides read TGTGCCAGCAGAGGATCCGGTAGGCCCCAGCATTTT. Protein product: CASRGSGRPQHF.

CDR3 loop: CATSDFSGSQDNEQFF. CDR3 bases: TGTGCCACCAGTGATTTTAGCGGGAGTCAGGACAATGAGCAGTTCTTC. The chain combines TRBV24-1 with TRBJ2-1, with TRBD2 matching over 9 bases. V gave up 1 base and J gave up 5 bases; unmatched junction bases: 5. Germline-derived CDR1 and CDR2 are KGHDR and SFDVKD. This CDR3 region has 16 residues.

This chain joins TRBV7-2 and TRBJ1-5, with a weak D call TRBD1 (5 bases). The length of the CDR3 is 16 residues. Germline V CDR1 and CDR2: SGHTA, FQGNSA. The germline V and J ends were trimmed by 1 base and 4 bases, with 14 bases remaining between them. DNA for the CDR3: TGTGCCAGCAGCTTAGGGGGGGAGGGGTTTAATCAGCCCCAGCATTTT. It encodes CASSLGGEGFNQPQHF.

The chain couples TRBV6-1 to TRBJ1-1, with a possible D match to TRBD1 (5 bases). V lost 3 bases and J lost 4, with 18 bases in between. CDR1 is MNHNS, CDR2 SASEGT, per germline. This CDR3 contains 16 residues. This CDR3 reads CASSETLGFRGTEAFF. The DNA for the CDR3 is TGTGCCAGCAGTGAGACGCTTGGGTTTAGGGGCACTGAAGCTTTCTTT.

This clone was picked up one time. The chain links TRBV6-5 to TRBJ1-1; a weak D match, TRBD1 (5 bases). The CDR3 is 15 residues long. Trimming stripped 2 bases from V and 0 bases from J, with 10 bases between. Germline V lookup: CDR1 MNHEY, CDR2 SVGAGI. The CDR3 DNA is TGTGCCAGCAGTTACCAGGACACATTGAACACTGAAGCTTTCTTT. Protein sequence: CASSYQDTLNTEAFF.